These T cell receptor beta chains were read from a single sample in a study of shared clonotypes between healthy human individuals. TCRdb's copy holds only in-frame clones and misses some; the assay was immunoSEQ multiplex PCR. This sample carries about 2.3 million clones, around 90% of them seen once, and the ten largest clones take 0.37%. The sample was naive CD4+ T cells from PBMCs. The receptors originated from a man between 18 and 29 years old in good health. Some clones in this sample may be carry-over from other donors' samples. Each CDR3 is given with its conserved first and last residue. Each record gives: CDR3 length, clone size, D gene, J gene, V gene, CDR3 DNA, CDR3 protein. A D gene is named only where the DNA matches it firmly. Rows may omit the clone size; those that give it use once, few, many or a size class.

CDR3 length: 12
clone size: once
D gene: -
J gene: TRBJ2-3
V gene: TRBV11-2
CDR3 DNA: TGTGCCAGCAGCTTAGAGGGGAATACGCAGTATTTT
CDR3 protein: CASSLEGNTQYF

CDR3 length: 15
clone size: few
D gene: TRBD1
J gene: TRBJ1-5
V gene: TRBV30
CDR3 DNA: TGTGCCTGGAGTCCGGGACAGCTATTCAATCAGCCCCAGCATTTT
CDR3 protein: CAWSPGQLFNQPQHF

CDR3 length: 13
clone size: -
D gene: TRBD1
J gene: TRBJ1-2
V gene: TRBV28
CDR3 DNA: TGTGCCAGCAGTTTGACAGGGGGAAGAGGCTACACCTTC
CDR3 protein: CASSLTGGRGYTF

CDR3 length: 11
clone size: -
D gene: -
J gene: TRBJ1-2
V gene: TRBV5-6
CDR3 DNA: TGTGCCAGCAGCTTAGGGGAAGGCTACACCTTC
CDR3 protein: CASSLGEGYTF

CDR3 length: 11
clone size: -
D gene: -
J gene: TRBJ1-1
V gene: TRBV10-3
CDR3 DNA: TGTGCCATCAGTGAGCGGGCTGAAGCTTTCTTT
CDR3 protein: CAISERAEAFF

CDR3 length: 15
clone size: -
D gene: TRBD1
J gene: TRBJ1-2
V gene: TRBV28
CDR3 DNA: TGTGCCAGCAGAACCGGGACAGGGGGCCTCTATGGCTACACCTTC
CDR3 protein: CASRTGTGGLYGYTF

CDR3 length: 15
clone size: -
D gene: TRBD1
J gene: TRBJ1-3
V gene: TRBV5-1
CDR3 DNA: TGCGCCAGCAGCCCGCAGGGGGCGAGGGGAAACACCATATATTTT
CDR3 protein: CASSPQGARGNTIYF

CDR3 length: 15
clone size: -
D gene: -
J gene: TRBJ1-2
V gene: TRBV18
CDR3 DNA: TGTGCCAGCTTCTCCCAGAGGTCTCGGCGGGAGGGCTACACCTTC
CDR3 protein: CASFSQRSRREGYTF

CDR3 length: 16
clone size: -
D gene: -
J gene: TRBJ2-2
V gene: TRBV5-1
CDR3 DNA: TGCGCCAGCAGCCGCGAGTGGACGTGGCTCGAAGGGGAGCTGTTTTTT
CDR3 protein: CASSREWTWLEGELFF

CDR3 length: 17
clone size: -
D gene: TRBD2
J gene: TRBJ2-2
V gene: TRBV9
CDR3 DNA: TGTGCCAGCAGCGTCAGTACCCTAGCGGGAGGGCCCGGGGAGCTGTTTTTT
CDR3 protein: CASSVSTLAGGPGELFF

CDR3 length: 16
clone size: -
D gene: -
J gene: TRBJ2-2
V gene: TRBV5-4
CDR3 DNA: TGTGCCAGCAGCTTGGTTGGCAGGGTGGACACCGGGGAGCTGTTTTTT
CDR3 protein: CASSLVGRVDTGELFF